Reported below is one TCR beta chain. The record originates from a study of blood T cell repertoires in COVID-19. At the level of the study: The United States, Italy and Spain were the sources of the acute and convalescent COVID-19 samples. PBMCs, B-cell-depleted T cells, or T cells were the source of the cDNA or gDNA that made up the material.

Authors' data handling: Amplifying reference gene primers gave estimates of nucleated cell counts. Here immunoSEQ multiplex PCR was the method, and the copy in TCRdb shows in-frame clones only, minus some. From that table come the V and J calls and clone size; the DNA was used to work out D and trimming. The table has 250,000 to 350,000 clones, around 81% seen once. The J segment lost 0 bases and the V segment lost 1 base, leaving 2 bases of the junction unmatched. The CDR3 spans 15 residues. Germline lookup yields CDR1 SEHNR and CDR2 FQNEAQ (reference sequence). The origin of this receptor is a woman between 45 and 60 years old with active or convalescent COVID-19. The sequencing input was peripheral blood. The genes are TRBV7-9 and TRBJ2-7; TRBD2 agrees at 8 bases. CDR3 amino acids: CASSLDLAGSYEQYF. CDR3 in DNA: TGTGCCAGCAGCTTAGATCTAGCGGGCTCCTACGAGCAGTACTTC.